A single sample is the source of the 22 T cell receptor beta chains below, sequenced in a study of STAT5B mutations in CD4+ large granular lymphocyte leukemia. The method was immunoSEQ multiplex PCR; TCRdb's version includes in-frame clones alone and lacks a portion of them. Here the sample spans about 48,000 clones, roughly two thirds being singletons. Material: CD4+ T cells from blood buffy coats. The receptors derive from a human donor in good health.

The V and J genes are TRBV10-3 and TRBJ1-1, with D perhaps TRBD1 (5 bases). This CDR3 is built from 15 residues. Deletions cut 4 bases from V and 3 bases from J, with 15 bases between. Germline V gene sequence: CDR1 ENHRY, CDR2 SYGVKD. CDR3 DNA sequence: TGTGCCATCAGTGCCGGGGGGGGGATGGACACTGAAGCTTTCTTT. Its protein product is CAISAGGGMDTEAFF.

The genes are TRBV5-6 and TRBJ2-7; TRBD1 matches 10 bases. The CDR3 consists of 18 residues. The V gene's germline CDR1 is SGHDT and CDR2 YYEEEE. The V and J ends lost 4 bases and 1 base, in that order; junction bases with no gene match: 14. CDR3 nucleotides: TGTGCCAGCAGCACGACAGGGGGCGGGCTGGGCAGGTCCTACGAGCAGTACGTC. It specifies CASSTTGGGLGRSYEQYV.

Details on this clone: Other nucleotide sequences from this sample produce the same CDR3. This sequence joins TRBV19 and TRBJ2-2, with TRBD1 identical over 7 bases. CDR3 length: 16 residues. V was clipped by 3 bases and J by 7 bases; unmatched bases: 11. CDR1 and CDR2 (germline): LNHDA, SQIVND (reference sequence). CDR3 coding DNA: TGTGCCAGTAGTATTCTGACAGGGAAGTTAGGCGGGGAGCTGTTTTTT. Translation: CASSILTGKLGGELFF.

The gene calls are TRBV11-2 and TRBJ2-7, with no clear D. The germline V gene has CDR1 SGHAT and CDR2 FQNNGV. This CDR3 has 17 residues. Trimming took 3 bases from V and 4 from J, leaving 22 bases between them. DNA of the CDR3: TGTGCCAGCAGCTTCCAAATGATACAGTTAGGCCCTTACGAGCAGTACTTC. Translating it yields CASSFQMIQLGPYEQYF. The full variable domain, in which reference TRBV11-2 and TRBJ2-7 provide the parts outside the CDR3, is EAGVAQSPRYKIIEKRQSVAFWCNPISGHATLYWYQQILGQGPKLLIQFQNNGVVDDSQLPKDRFSAERLKGVDSTLKIQPAKLEDSAVYLCASSFQMIQLGPYEQYFGPGTRLTVT.

This clone appeared once. The chain couples TRBV28 to TRBJ2-5; D ambiguous. Germline V lookup: CDR1 MDHEN, CDR2 SYDVKM. This CDR3 comprises 12 residues. Trimming removed 6 bases from V and 5 bases from J, with 10 bases in between. The CDR3 region has the DNA TGTGCCAGCAGGGGTGTTCGGGAGACCCAGTACTTC. Amino acid sequence: CASRGVRETQYF.

The chain recombines TRBV6-5 with TRBJ2-1; D ambiguous. The CDR3 extends over 13 amino acids. Trimming removed 6 bases from V and 5 bases from J, with 11 bases in between. Germline V gene sequence: CDR1 MNHEY, CDR2 SVGAGI. The CDR3 protein is CASSSSQNNEQFF. The DNA for the CDR3 is TGTGCCAGCAGCTCCAGCCAAAACAATGAGCAGTTCTTC.

This clone has only a few counts. CDR3 coding DNA: TGCGCCAGCGCACAGGGGGCGGAAGATCAGCCCCAGCATTTT. It codes for CASAQGAEDQPQHF. This chain connects TRBV5-1 to TRBJ1-5, with 9 bases fitting TRBD1. Germline loops: CDR1 SGHRS, CDR2 YFSETQ. J lost 5 bases, V lost 7 bases, and 7 bases had no gene match. The CDR3 contains 14 residues.

V gene TRBV7-8 combines with J gene TRBJ2-3; TRBD2 aligns across 12 bases. Losses at the gene ends were 5 bases for V and 2 bases for J; bases not matched to a gene: 8. This CDR3 spans 17 amino acids. Per germline, CDR1 SGHVS and CDR2 FQNEAQ. This chain's CDR3 is CASSAELAGGFTDTQYF. In nucleotides, the CDR3 is TGTGCCAGCAGCGCGGAACTAGCGGGGGGTTTCACAGATACGCAGTATTTT. The whole variable domain, filled in from reference TRBV7-8 and TRBJ2-3, reads GAGVSQSPRYKVAKRGQDVALRCDPISGHVSLFWYQQALGQGPEFLTYFQNEAQLDKSGLPSDRFFAERPEGSVSTLKIQRTQQEDSAVYLCASSAELAGGFTDTQYFGPGTRLTVL.

V and J are TRBV6-6 and TRBJ2-5; a weak D match, TRBD1 (5 bases). This CDR3 contains 15 residues. V was cut by 8 bases and J by 1 base, with 17 bases left in between. Per germline, CDR1 MNHNY and CDR2 SVGAGI (reference sequence). In nucleotides, the CDR3 is TGTGCCAGCTATATTTCAGGGCTTGGCCAAGAGACCCAGTACTTC. Translation: CASYISGLGQETQYF.

The chain recombines TRBV4-2 with TRBJ1-6, with D unresolved. V lost 0 bases, J lost 7 bases, and 1 base lay in between. CDR1 is LGHNA and CDR2 is YNFKEQ in the germline V gene. The length of the CDR3 is 12 residues. Written as DNA, the CDR3 is TGTGCCAGCAGCCAAGACAATTCACCCCTCCACTTT. It is translated as CASSQDNSPLHF.

The rearrangement joins TRBV30 to TRBJ1-2, with D perhaps TRBD1 (6 bases). CDR1 is GTSNPN, CDR2 SVGIG, per germline (reference sequence). The CDR3 consists of 13 residues. V lost 2 bases to trimming and J lost 1 base, with 8 bases between them. CDR3 loop: CAWSRQVNYGYTF. The CDR3 DNA follows: TGTGCCTGGAGTAGACAGGTTAACTATGGCTACACCTTC.

This clone occurred once. The chain combines TRBV7-2 with TRBJ2-2; D gene ambiguous. Deletions cut 2 bases from V and 6 bases from J, with 10 bases between. CDR3 length: 14 residues. The germline CDR1 and CDR2 sequences are SGHTA and FQGNSA. CDR3 bases: TGTGCCAGCAGCTTAAACGGGCGTGCCGGGGAGCTGTTTTTT. Amino acid sequence: CASSLNGRAGELFF. Full variable domain (outside the CDR3, taken from reference TRBV7-2 and TRBJ2-2): GAGVSQSPSNKVTEKGKDVELRCDPISGHTALYWYRQSLGQGLEFLIYFQGNSAPDKSGLPSDRFSAERTGGSVSTLTIQRTQQEDSAVYLCASSLNGRAGELFFGEGSRLTVL.

The chain combines TRBV28 with TRBJ1-2, with 8 bases fitting TRBD1. Trimming cost V 5 bases and J 4 bases; bases outside gene matches: 15. The CDR3 is made up of 17 amino acids. Germline values: CDR1 MDHEN, CDR2 SYDVKM. CDR3 sequence: CASSSATGELRSYGYTF. CDR3 bases: TGTGCCAGCAGTAGCGCGACAGGGGAGTTGAGAAGCTATGGCTACACCTTC.

V gene TRBV6-5 combines with J gene TRBJ1-2, with TRBD1 as a possible D gene (5 bases). The length of the CDR3 is 15 residues. V was cut by 2 bases and J by 7 bases, with 17 bases left in between. Germline loops: CDR1 MNHEY, CDR2 SVGAGI. CDR3 nucleotides: TGTGCCAGCAGTTACGGGACGGCGTCAGGCGGTGGCTACACCTTC. Protein: CASSYGTASGGGYTF.

The chain couples TRBV6-1 to TRBJ1-1; 12 bases line up with TRBD1. Losses at the gene ends were 2 bases for V and 5 bases for J; bases not matched to a gene: 6. Germline loops: CDR1 MNHNS, CDR2 SASEGT. The CDR3 runs 16 residues. The CDR3: CASSEPGQGAVTEAFF. Here the CDR3 DNA reads TGTGCCAGCAGTGAACCGGGACAGGGGGCGGTTACTGAAGCTTTCTTT.

The chain uses TRBV5-6 and TRBJ1-2, with unresolved D. The CDR3 is made up of 14 amino acids. Trimming left V 6 bases short and J 7 bases short, with 19 bases between. CDR1 and CDR2 (germline): SGHDT, YYEEEE. This CDR3 is CASTGAYAGTGYTF. CDR3 DNA: TGTGCCAGCACCGGAGCTTATGCGGGCACTGGCTACACCTTC. The whole variable domain, remainder taken from reference TRBV5-6 and TRBJ1-2, is DAGVTQSPTHLIKTRGQQVTLRCSPKSGHDTVSWYQQALGQGPQFIFQYYEEEERQRGNFPDRFSGHQFPNYSSELNVNALLLGDSALYLCASTGAYAGTGYTFGSGTRLTVV.

The J gene is TRBJ1-6, the V gene TRBV6-6; possible D gene TRBD1, 6 bases. The CDR3 is 15 residues long. Trimming cost V 4 bases and J 10 bases, with 17 bases left between them. Germline V lookup: CDR1 MNHNY, CDR2 SVGAGI (reference sequence). The CDR3 DNA reads as TGTGCCAGCAGTTCAAGAGGACAGTCGGAATCACCCCTCCACTTT. Translating gives CASSSRGQSESPLHF.

V and J are TRBV6-4 and TRBJ1-2; 7 bases align to TRBD1. This CDR3 is 14 amino acids long. Germline V gene data show CDR1 as MRHNA and CDR2 as SNTAGT. J was trimmed by 8 bases and V by 3 bases; bases with no gene match: 9. The CDR3 sequence: CASSDQGGSGGYTF. The DNA of the CDR3 is TGTGCCAGCAGTGATCAGGGGGGAAGTGGCGGCTACACCTTC.

The chain has TRBV19 and TRBJ1-2, with D maybe TRBD1 (6 bases). Germline CDR1 and CDR2: LNHDA and SQIVND (reference sequence). The CDR3 is 14 residues long. V gave up 5 bases and J gave up 6 bases, with 16 bases separating them. The chain's CDR3 is CASSVPQGNHGYTF. CDR3 in DNA: TGTGCCAGTAGTGTCCCACAGGGCAATCATGGCTACACCTTC.

The chain has TRBV6-5 and TRBJ2-3; possibly TRBD2 for D (6 bases). With 6 bases removed from V and 2 bases from J, the gap between germline ends came to 12 bases. Looked up from germline, CDR1 is MNHEY and CDR2 is SVGAGI. The CDR3 extends over 14 amino acids. DNA for the CDR3: TGTGCCAGCAGCCCGGGACTGAACACAGATACGCAGTATTTT. Translation gives CASSPGLNTDTQYF.

The chain carries TRBV2 and TRBJ1-5; D possibly corresponds to TRBD1 (5 bases). CDR3 length: 14 amino acids. Germline values: CDR1 SNHLY, CDR2 FYNNEI. Trimming removed 4 bases from V and 3 bases from J, with 10 bases in between. The CDR3 loop reads CASSVEGLNQPQHF. The CDR3 bases are TGTGCCAGCAGTGTAGAGGGGCTCAATCAGCCCCAGCATTTT.

This clone was counted a few times. The rearrangement links TRBV28 to TRBJ1-1; D perhaps matches TRBD1 (6 bases). The V gene's germline CDR1 is MDHEN and CDR2 SYDVKM. The CDR3 contains 12 residues. V shed 6 bases and J shed 6 bases, with 11 bases lying between them. In nucleotides, the CDR3 is TGTGCCAGCAGGCCGGACAGTCCTGAAGCTTTCTTT. Its protein product is CASRPDSPEAFF.